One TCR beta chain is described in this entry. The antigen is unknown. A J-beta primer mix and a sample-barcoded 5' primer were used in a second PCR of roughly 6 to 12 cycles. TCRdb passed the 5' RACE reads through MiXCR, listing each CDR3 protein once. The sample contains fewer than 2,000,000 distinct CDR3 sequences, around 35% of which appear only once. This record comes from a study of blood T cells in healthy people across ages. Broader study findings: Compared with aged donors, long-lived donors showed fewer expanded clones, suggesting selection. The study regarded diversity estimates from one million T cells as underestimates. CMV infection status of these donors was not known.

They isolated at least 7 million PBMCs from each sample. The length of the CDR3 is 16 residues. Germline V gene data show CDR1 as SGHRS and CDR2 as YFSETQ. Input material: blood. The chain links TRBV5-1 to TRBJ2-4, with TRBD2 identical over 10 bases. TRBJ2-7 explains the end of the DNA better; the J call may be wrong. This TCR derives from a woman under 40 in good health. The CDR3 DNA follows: TGCGCCAGCAGCCGCGGGACTAGCGTGGGCTCCTACGAGCAGTACTTC. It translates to CASSRGTSVGSYEQYF.